These T cell receptor beta chains were read from a single sample in a study of T cells and Merkel cell carcinoma outcomes. Sequenced by immunoSEQ multiplex PCR; TCRdb stores in-frame clones only, minus some. The sample includes about 5,600 clones, roughly 77% seen only once; the top ten take roughly 6%. The sample taken for sequencing was tumor tissue from Merkel cell carcinoma. The receptors derive from a human donor with Merkel cell carcinoma. CDR3s include the opening cysteine and the closing phenylalanine or tryptophan. Fields, in order: clone size, D gene, CDR3 length, J gene, V gene, CDR3 DNA, CDR3 protein. D genes are given only for firm matches. The size entry is marked missing in some rows and otherwise reads once, few, many or a size class.

medium-sized,-,16,TRBJ2-3,TRBV5-1,TGCGCCAGCAGCAAGGGGGAGGGGCTCAGCACAGATACGCAGTATTTT,CASSKGEGLSTDTQYF
once,TRBD2,17,TRBJ2-3,TRBV5-1,TGCGCCAGCAGCGCCGACCTAGCGGGAGGGGGCACAGATACGCAGTATTTT,CASSADLAGGGTDTQYF
few,-,12,TRBJ1-5,TRBV7-8,TGTGCCAGCAGCTTAGACTTTCAGCCCCAGCATTTT,CASSLDFQPQHF
-,TRBD2,16,TRBJ2-1,TRBV5-4,TGTGCCAGCAGCTGGAGACTAGCGGGAGGGAATAATGAGCAGTTCTTC,CASSWRLAGGNNEQFF
few,TRBD1,16,TRBJ1-5,TRBV10-3,TGTGCCATCAGTGCCGGGACAGGGGGTGACAATCAGCCCCAGCATTTT,CAISAGTGGDNQPQHF
-,TRBD1,16,TRBJ2-2,TRBV5-1,TGCGCCAGCGGGATCCACTACAACAGGGGTCAGGGGGAGCTGTTTTTT,CASGIHYNRGQGELFF
once,-,13,TRBJ2-5,TRBV7-2,TGTGCCAGCAGCTTACGGTTCCAAGAGACCCAGTACTTC,CASSLRFQETQYF
few,TRBD2,15,TRBJ2-1,TRBV7-8,TGTGCCAGCAGCTCGGGACTAGCGGGAGTAGGTGAGCAGTTCTTC,CASSSGLAGVGEQFF
-,TRBD1,18,TRBJ2-2,TRBV4-1,TGCGCCAGCAGCCGTTACCCCGGGACAGCCGAAGACACCGGGGAGCTGTTTTTT,CASSRYPGTAEDTGELFF
-,-,16,TRBJ2-2,TRBV5-1,TGCGCCAGCAGCTTGTCGGGGGCCATCGAAACCGGGGAGCTGTTTTTT,CASSLSGAIETGELFF
-,-,15,TRBJ2-1,TRBV9,TGTGCCAGCAGCGTAGGTCGACTCGGGAGTCGGGAGCAGTTCTTC,CASSVGRLGSREQFF
-,TRBD1,17,TRBJ2-5,TRBV29-1,TGCAGCGGTAACTCCGGGACAGGGATTGGGTCGCAAGAGACCCAGTACTTC,CSGNSGTGIGSQETQYF
-,-,15,TRBJ2-3,TRBV5-1,TGCGCCAGTAGCTTGGCGGTGGGATTTACAGATACGCAGTATTTT,CASSLAVGFTDTQYF
few,TRBD2,16,TRBJ2-7,TRBV5-6,TGTGCCAGCAGCCTAAACGCGGGAGCCTCTAACGGCGAGCAGTACTTC,CASSLNAGASNGEQYF